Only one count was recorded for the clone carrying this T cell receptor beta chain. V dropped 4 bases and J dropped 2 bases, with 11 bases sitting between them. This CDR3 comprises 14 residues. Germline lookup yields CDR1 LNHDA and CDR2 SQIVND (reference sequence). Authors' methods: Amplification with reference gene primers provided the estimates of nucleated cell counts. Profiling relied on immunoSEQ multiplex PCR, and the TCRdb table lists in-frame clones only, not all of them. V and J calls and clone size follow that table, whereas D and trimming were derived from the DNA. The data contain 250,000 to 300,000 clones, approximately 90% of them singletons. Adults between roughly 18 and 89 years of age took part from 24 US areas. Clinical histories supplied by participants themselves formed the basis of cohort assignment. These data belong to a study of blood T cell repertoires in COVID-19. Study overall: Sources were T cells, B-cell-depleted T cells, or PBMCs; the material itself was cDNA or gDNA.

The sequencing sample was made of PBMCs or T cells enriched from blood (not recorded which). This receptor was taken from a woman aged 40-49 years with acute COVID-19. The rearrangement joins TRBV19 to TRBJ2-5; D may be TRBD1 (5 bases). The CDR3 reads CASSKRQLQETQYF. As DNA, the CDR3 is TGTGCCAGTAGTAAGCGACAGTTACAAGAGACCCAGTACTTC.